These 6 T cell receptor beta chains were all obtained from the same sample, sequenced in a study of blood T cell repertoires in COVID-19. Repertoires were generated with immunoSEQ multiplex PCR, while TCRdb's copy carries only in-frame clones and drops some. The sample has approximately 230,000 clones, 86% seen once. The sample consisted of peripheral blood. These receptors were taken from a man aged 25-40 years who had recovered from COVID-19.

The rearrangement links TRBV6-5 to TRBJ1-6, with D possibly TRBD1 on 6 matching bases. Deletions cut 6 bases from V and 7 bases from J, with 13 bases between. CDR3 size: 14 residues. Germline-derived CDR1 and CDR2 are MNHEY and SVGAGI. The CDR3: CASRGTILNSPLHF. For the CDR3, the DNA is TGTGCCAGCAGAGGGACAATTCTAAATTCACCCCTCCACTTT.

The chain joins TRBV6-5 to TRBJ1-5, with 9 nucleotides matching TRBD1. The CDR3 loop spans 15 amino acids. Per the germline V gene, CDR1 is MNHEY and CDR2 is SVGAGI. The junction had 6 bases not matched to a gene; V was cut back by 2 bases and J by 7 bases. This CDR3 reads CASSYGTGSGQPQHF. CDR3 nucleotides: TGTGCCAGCAGTTACGGGACAGGGAGTGGGCAGCCCCAGCATTTT.

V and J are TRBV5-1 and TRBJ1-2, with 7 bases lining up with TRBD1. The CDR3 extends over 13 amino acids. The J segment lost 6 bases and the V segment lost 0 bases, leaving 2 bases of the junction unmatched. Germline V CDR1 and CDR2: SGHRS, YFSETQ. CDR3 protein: CASSLVGGDGYTF. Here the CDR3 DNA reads TGCGCCAGCAGCTTGGTAGGGGGCGATGGCTACACCTTC. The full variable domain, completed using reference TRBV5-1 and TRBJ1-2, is KAGVTQTPRYLIKTRGQQVTLSCSPISGHRSVSWYQQTPGQGLQFLFEYFSETQRNKGNFPGRFSGRQFSNSRSEMNVSTLELGDSALYLCASSLVGGDGYTFGSGTRLTVV.

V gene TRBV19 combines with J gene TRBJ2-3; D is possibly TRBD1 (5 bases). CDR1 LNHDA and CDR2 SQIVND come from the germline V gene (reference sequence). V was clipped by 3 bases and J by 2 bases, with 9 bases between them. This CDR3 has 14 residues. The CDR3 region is CASSISRDTDTQYF. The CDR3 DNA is TGTGCCAGTAGTATTTCCAGGGACACAGATACGCAGTATTTT.

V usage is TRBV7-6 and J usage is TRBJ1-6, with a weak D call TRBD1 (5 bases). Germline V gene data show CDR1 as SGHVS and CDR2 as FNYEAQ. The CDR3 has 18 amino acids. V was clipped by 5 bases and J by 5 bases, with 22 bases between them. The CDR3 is CASSPHMGPGYDNSPLHF. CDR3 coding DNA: TGTGCCAGCAGCCCCCACATGGGCCCAGGGTATGATAATTCACCCCTCCACTTT.

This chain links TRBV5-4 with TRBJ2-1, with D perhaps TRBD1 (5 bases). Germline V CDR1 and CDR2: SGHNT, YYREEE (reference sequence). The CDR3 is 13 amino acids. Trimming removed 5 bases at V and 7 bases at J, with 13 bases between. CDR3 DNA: TGTGCCAGCAGACCGCAGGGATCGAATGAGCAGTTCTTC. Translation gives CASRPQGSNEQFF.